This record concerns one T cell receptor beta chain sequence. Germline V lookup: CDR1 MDHEN, CDR2 SYDVKM. J lost 3 bases, V lost 7 bases, and 8 bases had no gene match. This CDR3 has 15 amino acids. Authors' analysis steps: Reference gene primer amplification gave estimated nucleated cell counts. Produced via immunoSEQ multiplex PCR; TCRdb's table is partial and in-frame only. That table is the source of V, J and clone size, and D and trimming were worked out from the DNA. Altogether around 250,000 clones are present, around 80% being singletons, with the ten largest covering roughly 5%. The data are from a study of blood T cell repertoires in COVID-19. Looking at the study overall: Researchers got acute and convalescent COVID-19 samples from the United States, Italy and Spain. Sources were T cells, B-cell-depleted T cells, or PBMCs; the material itself was cDNA or gDNA.

This receptor was identified in a man older than 75 with acute or convalescent COVID-19. The sample taken for sequencing was peripheral blood. The chain carries TRBV28 and TRBJ1-5; 8 positions match TRBD1. The CDR3 here is CASNRGRGHNQPQHF. The CDR3 DNA reads TGTGCCAGCAATCGGGGCAGGGGGCACAATCAGCCCCAGCATTTT.